This is a list of T cell receptor beta chains from one sample in a study of shared clonotypes between healthy human individuals. Clones were read by immunoSEQ multiplex PCR, and TCRdb kept only the in-frame ones, dropping some. The data show about 2 million clones, less than 95% seen once. Sequences were obtained from naive CD8+ T cells sorted from blood. The origin of the receptors is a young man in good health. Both conserved end residues are part of each CDR3. The order of the fields is CDR3 DNA, CDR3 protein, V gene, clone size, D gene, J gene. A D gene is named only where the DNA matches it firmly. Size is omitted from some rows. Given values are once, few, many or a class for expanded clones.

TGTGCCAGCAGTCTGGACAGCGCCTACGAGCAGTACTTC CASSLDSAYEQYF TRBV27 once - TRBJ2-7
TGTGCCAGCAGGGGACAGTCCTACGAGCAGTACTTC CASRGQSYEQYF TRBV2 few TRBD1 TRBJ2-7
TGTGCCAGCACTCTAGCCCAAGAGACCCAGTACTTC CASTLAQETQYF TRBV9 - - TRBJ2-5
TGCGCCAGCAGCTTGGGACTAGCGGGAGGTGAAGAGACCCAGTACTTC CASSLGLAGGEETQYF TRBV5-1 once TRBD2 TRBJ2-5
TGTGCCAGCCGGGACAGGGGTTACGAGCAGTACTTC CASRDRGYEQYF TRBV28 - TRBD1 TRBJ2-7
TGTGCCAGCAGTTTAAGCTCAGGGGAAAGGGGTCAGCCCCAGCATTTT CASSLSSGERGQPQHF TRBV27 - - TRBJ1-5
TGTGCCAGCAGCCAAGAGGGGCTTAACGAGCAGTACTTC CASSQEGLNEQYF TRBV14 - - TRBJ2-7
TGTGCCATCAGGGGTGACAGGGACGAGCAGTACTTC CAIRGDRDEQYF TRBV10-3 - TRBD1 TRBJ2-7
TGTGCCAGCAGCGGACAGGTTGAAAAACTGTTTTTT CASSGQVEKLFF TRBV6-6 - TRBD1 TRBJ1-4
TGTGCCAGCAACGCGCTAGCGGGGGCCCACAATGAGCAGTTCTTC CASNALAGAHNEQFF TRBV9 - TRBD2 TRBJ2-1
TGTGCCAGCAGCCAAGAGGGCGCCCCCTCCTACGAGCAGTACTTC CASSQEGAPSYEQYF TRBV14 once - TRBJ2-7
TGTGCCAGCAGTTTTACAGGGGTCGAGCAGTACTTC CASSFTGVEQYF TRBV13 - TRBD1 TRBJ2-7
TGCGCCAGCAGCCAAGTTATCAAAACCGGGGAGCTGTTTTTT CASSQVIKTGELFF TRBV4-1 - - TRBJ2-2
TGTGCCAGCAGTTATAAAGAGGACAATGAGCAGTTCTTC CASSYKEDNEQFF TRBV6-5 - - TRBJ2-1
TGTGCCAGCAGCCTGACGATGAGGGCGCGGGAGCAGTACTTC CASSLTMRAREQYF TRBV28 once - TRBJ2-7
TGCGCCAGCAGTGACCTGGGGGATACGCAGTATTTT CASSDLGDTQYF TRBV10-2 - - TRBJ2-3
TGCGCCAGCAGCCAAGACCCCTATAGCGGGAGCGGCACAGATACGCAGTATTTT CASSQDPYSGSGTDTQYF TRBV4-3 - TRBD2 TRBJ2-3
TGTGCCAGCAGCTTAGAAGGGAGAGTCTACGAGCAGTACTTC CASSLEGRVYEQYF TRBV7-2 - - TRBJ2-7
TGTGCCAGCAGCTTACCCACAGGCGGCTACGAGCAGTACTTC CASSLPTGGYEQYF TRBV7-2 once - TRBJ2-7
TGTGCCAGCAGCCCAAGTGGGACCGCCCCTTACCAGCAGTACTTC CASSPSGTAPYQQYF TRBV7-6 - - TRBJ2-7
TGTGCCAGCAGTTACTTCCTAGCGGGGGGGCCTAGTGAGCAGTTCTTC CASSYFLAGGPSEQFF TRBV6-5 once TRBD2 TRBJ2-1
TGTGCCACCAGCAGATCACAACAGGGGGCCTACGAGCAGTACTTC CATSRSQQGAYEQYF TRBV15 - TRBD1 TRBJ2-7
TGTGCCAGCAGTGAGGGTCAGGGATATGAAAAACTGTTTTTT CASSEGQGYEKLFF TRBV6-1 - - TRBJ1-4
TGTGCCAGCAGTGAAGCGGGACAGGGGGGTTATCAGTATTCCTACGAGCAGTACTTC CASSEAGQGGYQYSYEQYF TRBV2 once TRBD1 TRBJ2-7
TGTGCCAGCAGTTACCGCGAGGGCCCGAACACTGAAGCTTTCTTT CASSYREGPNTEAFF TRBV6-5 - - TRBJ1-1
TGTGCCAGCGCAAAATCCGCAGGGGCAACTAATTCACCCCTCCACTTT CASAKSAGATNSPLHF TRBV6-4 - - TRBJ1-6
TGCGCCAGCAGTTTGCCGGGACTAGCGGGAGGGGGCTCCTACGAGCAGTACTTC CASSLPGLAGGGSYEQYF TRBV5-1 - TRBD2 TRBJ2-7
TGTGCCAGCGAGACAGAAAAAGAGACCCAGTACTTC CASETEKETQYF TRBV28 - - TRBJ2-5
TGTGCCAGCAGCCCCTTCCTGGGTTCACCCCTCCACTTT CASSPFLGSPLHF TRBV5-6 few - TRBJ1-6
TGCGCCAGCAGCCACTCCCAGGCCTACGAGCAGTACTTC CASSHSQAYEQYF TRBV4-1 - - TRBJ2-7
TGTGCCAGCAGGGGGGACGGTGAGATGAACACTGAAGCTTTCTTT CASRGDGEMNTEAFF TRBV6-6 - - TRBJ1-1
TGCGCCAGCAGTGAGCTAGCGGGGGAGAACGAGCAGTACTTC CASSELAGENEQYF TRBV10-1 - TRBD2 TRBJ2-7
TGTGCCAGCAGTTACTCGACTGGACAGAAATTTTACGAGCAGTACTTC CASSYSTGQKFYEQYF TRBV6-5 - - TRBJ2-7
TGTGCCAGCAGTTTATCGGCTAGCGGGGGGGTACACGAGCAGTACTTC CASSLSASGGVHEQYF TRBV27 - TRBD2 TRBJ2-7
TGTGCCAGCAGTATTCAGGGGTCCTATAATTCACCCCTCCACTTT CASSIQGSYNSPLHF TRBV6-5 - - TRBJ1-6
TGTGCCAGCAGCTCCCTTGACCCCTACGAGCAGTACTTC CASSSLDPYEQYF TRBV28 - - TRBJ2-7
TGTGCCAGCAGTGAAGCAAGTGGGCATAACCCTTGGTCTGAAGCTTTCTTT CASSEASGHNPWSEAFF TRBV2 - - TRBJ1-1
TGTGCCAGCAGTACTTACAGGGAATCGAGCACTGAAGCTTTCTTT CASSTYRESSTEAFF TRBV28 - - TRBJ1-1
TGTGCCAGCAGCGTAACGGCGGGTGTGAACACCGGGGAGCTGTTTTTT CASSVTAGVNTGELFF TRBV9 - - TRBJ2-2
TGTGCCAGCAGCTTGGCCTCCACGATCTTTTGGGAGCAGTACTTC CASSLASTIFWEQYF TRBV5-6 - - TRBJ2-7
TGTGCCAGCAGTTTAGCGGGGGCGACAGATACGCAGTATTTT CASSLAGATDTQYF TRBV28 - - TRBJ2-3
TGTGCCAGCAGCGAACCCCAACAGGCTTACTCCTACGAGCAGTACTTC CASSEPQQAYSYEQYF TRBV6-6 - - TRBJ2-7
TGTGCCAGCAGTGACCAGGTCCCCAGAGGATTTTACGAGCAGTACTTC CASSDQVPRGFYEQYF TRBV2 - - TRBJ2-7
TGTGCCAGCAGCTTAGGGGGAGGGTCGGACTTC CASSLGGGSDF TRBV11-2 - TRBD2 TRBJ2-7
TGCGCCAGCAGCTTGTCGTCGGCCCCTAACAATGAGCAGTTCTTC CASSLSSAPNNEQFF TRBV5-1 - - TRBJ2-1
TGTGCCAGCAGCTCAAGCGGGAGAGATAATGAGCAGTTCTTC CASSSSGRDNEQFF TRBV11-2 - TRBD2 TRBJ2-1
TGCGCCAGCAGCCGGATCGGGAGAGATTCACCCCTCCACTTT CASSRIGRDSPLHF TRBV4-1 - - TRBJ1-6
TGTGCCAGCAGCTTAGCCGAGGGGGCGAATGAAAAACTGTTTTTT CASSLAEGANEKLFF TRBV7-9 - TRBD1 TRBJ1-4
TGTGCCAGCAGCCCTAGCCCCGCCGGGACAGATGGCTACACCTTC CASSPSPAGTDGYTF TRBV13 - TRBD1 TRBJ1-2
TGCGCCAGCAGTGAGTGGATCGGAGGGGAGAGCTATGGCTACACCTTC CASSEWIGGESYGYTF TRBV10-2 - - TRBJ1-2
TGTGCCAGCAGCGCGACAGGGACCGGAAACACCATATATTTT CASSATGTGNTIYF TRBV7-9 - TRBD1 TRBJ1-3
TGCGCCAGCAGCCAAGATTTTGCGGGGGTGCAGCCCCAGCATTTT CASSQDFAGVQPQHF TRBV4-1 - - TRBJ1-5
TGTGCCAGCAGCTTTTCCGGGGTCTGGACTGAAGCTTTCTTT CASSFSGVWTEAFF TRBV5-4 - - TRBJ1-1
TGTGCCAGCAGCCGGACTAGCGGGAGTCACGGGGAGCTGTTTTTT CASSRTSGSHGELFF TRBV7-6 once TRBD2 TRBJ2-2
TGTGCCAGCAGTGAAGCGGGGGGGACAGGGGCTTCACCCCTCCACTTT CASSEAGGTGASPLHF TRBV2 - TRBD1 TRBJ1-6
TGTGCCAGCAGCTTGTCAGGGGGCCAAGAGACCCAGTACTTC CASSLSGGQETQYF TRBV11-2 - TRBD1 TRBJ2-5
TGTGCCAGCAGATCTAGCGGGGGGGAATACAATGAGCAGTTCTTC CASRSSGGEYNEQFF TRBV2 - TRBD2 TRBJ2-1
TGCGCCAGCAGCCAGGGGACAGGATCCTACGAGCAGTACTTC CASSQGTGSYEQYF TRBV5-1 - TRBD1 TRBJ2-7
TGTGCCAGCAGTCCGACATATCTCGACGGGAGCAGTCGTCGGTACTTC CASSPTYLDGSSRRYF TRBV27 - - TRBJ2-7